The rows below give T cell receptor beta chains drawn from one sample of a study of CD8+ T cells in alopecia areata. Sequenced by immunoSEQ multiplex PCR; TCRdb stores in-frame clones only, minus some. The table lists about 110,000 clones, around three fifths of them singletons. Sequencing used CD4+ T cells sorted from blood, obtained at week 24, from a patient treated with tofacitinib. The receptors come from a human donor with alopecia areata. CDR3s include the opening cysteine and the closing phenylalanine or tryptophan. A D gene is named only where the DNA matches it firmly. For some rows the clone size is stated as once, few or many, or as a class when expanded; others skip it.

V	J	size	D	CDR3	DNA
TRBV4-3	TRBJ1-5	.	.	CASSQVQGQAQPQHF	TGCGCCAGCAGCCAAGTTCAGGGTCAGGCTCAGCCCCAGCATTTT
TRBV15	TRBJ1-2	.	TRBD1	CATSRGDSGGYTF	TGTGCCACCAGCAGAGGGGACAGCGGCGGCTACACCTTC
TRBV29-1	TRBJ1-2	.	.	CSVVALANYGYTF	TGCAGCGTTGTGGCCCTCGCTAACTATGGCTACACCTTC
TRBV29-1	TRBJ2-1	.	.	CSVEGGRGLNEQFF	TGCAGCGTTGAAGGCGGGCGGGGGCTCAATGAGCAGTTCTTC
TRBV6-5	TRBJ1-1	.	.	CASSSRTGRSEAFF	TGTGCCAGCAGTTCCCGTACAGGGAGATCTGAAGCTTTCTTT
TRBV7-8	TRBJ1-2	.	.	CASSLEAPYGYTF	TGTGCCAGCAGCTTGGAGGCCCCCTATGGCTACACCTTC
TRBV5-1	TRBJ2-3	few	.	CASKMTGDTQYF	TGCGCCAGCAAGATGACCGGAGATACGCAGTATTTT
TRBV25-1	TRBJ1-1	.	.	CASSLEGPNTEAFF	TGTGCCAGCAGTTTGGAGGGGCCGAACACTGAAGCTTTCTTT
TRBV5-1	TRBJ1-1	.	.	CASSLDRSLEAFF	TGCGCCAGCAGCTTGGACAGAAGTCTTGAAGCTTTCTTT
TRBV5-6	TRBJ1-2	once	.	CASSTRGWRGRPNYGYTF	TGTGCCAGCAGCACAAGGGGGTGGCGGGGACGGCCGAACTATGGCTACACCTTC
TRBV4-3	TRBJ2-3	once	.	CASSQEFRSMADTQYF	TGCGCCAGCAGCCAAGAATTCAGGTCTATGGCAGATACGCAGTATTTT
TRBV29-1	TRBJ1-2	few	.	CSVEAQLDGYTF	TGCAGCGTTGAAGCACAGCTCGATGGCTACACCTTC
TRBV6-5	TRBJ2-1	.	.	CASSYGAAKLYNEQFF	TGTGCCAGCAGTTACGGGGCGGCAAAGCTCTACAATGAGCAGTTCTTC
TRBV5-1	TRBJ2-2	.	.	CASSLTTGELFF	TGCGCCAGCAGCTTGACCACCGGGGAGCTGTTTTTT
TRBV7-9	TRBJ2-7	.	TRBD2	CASSATSGTYEQYF	TGTGCCAGCAGCGCCACTAGCGGGACCTACGAGCAGTACTTC
TRBV2	TRBJ2-1	.	.	CASSVGLLTFNEQFF	TGTGCCAGCAGTGTAGGTCTCCTGACCTTCAATGAGCAGTTCTTC